This T cell receptor beta chain is from a study of T cells expressing NK-cell markers. Study-level information: Seven of the eight sequenced donors were classified as HCMV-seropositive, and one was classified as seronegative. Findings and caveats of the study: Evidence did not settle whether expanded NKG2C+ T cell clones targeted HCMV.

From germline, CDR1 is DFQATT and CDR2 SNEGSKA (reference sequence). The CDR3 sequence is 13 residues long. After re-calling the 5' RACE reads, TCRdb lists one entry per CDR3 protein, DNA absent. This sample's table reports 350,000 to 400,000 distinct CDR3 sequences. Regarding this clonotype: What it binds is not known.

The chain has TRBV20-1 and TRBJ2-1; TCRdb returns TRBD2, unconfirmable since there is no DNA. The sample was blood T cells: a sorted CD56 or NKG2C T cell subset, CD4+ or CD8+ T cells, or bulk PBMC T cells (not recorded which). The sequence was obtained from a woman aged 45-65 years in good health. CDR3 protein: CSARLVGYNEQFF.